This T cell receptor beta chain was profiled in a study of cytomegalovirus exposure and HLA in healthy donors. Libraries were prepared by immunoSEQ multiplex PCR; TCRdb keeps only in-frame clonotypes and omits some of them. The profile shows about 140,000 clones, about 90% of them singletons. From the approximately 120-subject validation cohort, which was separate from the roughly 700-subject first cohort, the donors were drawn. This CDR3 region has 15 residues. Germline loops: CDR1 MNHEY, CDR2 SVGAGI. V lost 5 bases and J lost 1, with 9 bases in between. The sequence came from a young man in good health and CMV-seronegative. The chain couples TRBV6-5 to TRBJ1-6; D remains ambiguous. Specimen: PBMCs. CDR3 coding DNA: TGTGCCAGCAGTCAGTATCAGTCCTATAATTCACCCCTCCACTTT. This sequence encodes CASSQYQSYNSPLHF.